Below are 22 T cell receptor beta chains sequenced from a single sample in a study of shared clonotypes between healthy human individuals. The repertoire was sequenced with immunoSEQ multiplex PCR; TCRdb's copy has only in-frame clones and lacks some. The table shows about 670,000 clones, with approximately 79% occurring only once. The sequenced sample was memory CD4+ T cells sorted from blood. Indicated subset: CD45RA-negative fraction. The receptors here all came from a woman younger than 45 in good health.

This rearrangement joins TRBV5-1 to TRBJ1-1; D remains unclear. This CDR3 has 16 residues. V lost 2 bases and J lost 2, with 16 bases in between. The germline V gene has CDR1 SGHRS and CDR2 YFSETQ. CDR3 DNA sequence: TGCGCCAGCAGCTTCCTGAGAAAGGACCCTAACACTGAAGCTTTCTTT. Translation: CASSFLRKDPNTEAFF. The complete variable domain, with remaining parts taken from reference TRBV5-1 and TRBJ1-1, reads KAGVTQTPRYLIKTRGQQVTLSCSPISGHRSVSWYQQTPGQGLQFLFEYFSETQRNKGNFPGRFSGRQFSNSRSEMNVSTLELGDSALYLCASSFLRKDPNTEAFFGQGTRLTVV.

As concerns this clone: The identical CDR3 is also encoded by other nucleotide sequences in the sample. The genes are TRBV6-5 and TRBJ2-5, with TRBD1 identical over 10 bases. The length of the CDR3 is 13 residues. Germline V gene data show CDR1 as MNHEY and CDR2 as SVGAGI. Trimming cost V 6 bases and J 5 bases; bases outside gene matches: 3. In nucleotides, the CDR3 is TGTGCCAGCAGGACAGGGGGCCGGGAGACCCAGTACTTC. Translation: CASRTGGRETQYF.

The rearrangement joins TRBV15 to TRBJ2-7; D remains unclear. Germline V gives CDR1 LNHNV, CDR2 YYDKDF (reference sequence). Deletions cut 0 bases from V and 6 bases from J, with 9 bases between. CDR3 size: 13 residues. In DNA, the CDR3 is TGTGCCACCAGCAGAGATCTCGGTTCCGAGCAGTACTTC. Amino acids: CATSRDLGSEQYF.

This chain connects TRBV2 to TRBJ2-5, with 15 bases that match TRBD2. The germline gives CDR1 SNHLY, CDR2 FYNNEI. The CDR3 consists of 17 residues. The J segment lost 1 base and the V segment lost 7 bases, leaving 7 bases of the junction unmatched. The CDR3: CASNPGLAGGSQETQYF. CDR3 DNA sequence: TGTGCCAGCAATCCGGGACTAGCGGGAGGCTCCCAAGAGACCCAGTACTTC. Looking up the rest from reference TRBV2 and TRBJ2-5 gives the full variable domain: EPEVTQTPSHQVTQMGQEVILRCVPISNHLYFYWYRQILGQKVEFLVSFYNNEISEKSEIFDDQFSVERPDGSNFTLKIRSTKLEDSAMYFCASNPGLAGGSQETQYFGPGTRLLVL.

The V call is TRBV14, the J call TRBJ2-7, with D unclear. This CDR3 comprises 12 residues. CDR1 SGHDN and CDR2 FVKESK come from the germline V gene. The V gene lost 1 base and the J gene lost 2 bases, with 3 bases spanning the gap. CDR3 sequence (DNA): TGTGCCAGCAGCCAAGGGGCCTACGAGCAGTACTTC. As protein: CASSQGAYEQYF.

J is TRBJ1-1 and V is TRBV27, with 8 bases fitting TRBD1. The CDR3 spans 16 residues. Germline V gene lookup returns CDR1 MNHEY and CDR2 SMNVEV (reference sequence). V lost 3 bases, J lost 5 bases, and 11 bases stayed unmatched. CDR3 DNA sequence: TGTGCCAGCAGTTTCCACCTCGACAGGGGAAAGACTGAAGCTTTCTTT. It specifies CASSFHLDRGKTEAFF.

The rearrangement links TRBV28 to TRBJ2-7; 7 positions agree with TRBD2. With V trimmed by 2 bases and J by 1 base, 14 bases remained unmatched. Germline CDR1 MDHEN, CDR2 SYDVKM. This CDR3 has 18 residues. Here the CDR3 reads CASSLGEGWGGISYEQYF. The CDR3 nucleotides are TGTGCCAGCAGTTTAGGTGAGGGATGGGGGGGGATATCCTACGAGCAGTACTTC.

The CDR3 DNA follows: TGTGCCACCAGCAGTGCCGGGACAGGGGGTTGGAATGAGCAGTTCTTC. Translating it yields CATSSAGTGGWNEQFF. This chain uses TRBV15 with TRBJ2-1; 11 nucleotides line up with TRBD1. The trim removed 3 bases at V and 7 bases at J, leaving 8 bases unmatched. The CDR3 is 16 residues long. The germline gives CDR1 LNHNV, CDR2 YYDKDF (reference sequence).

The chain employs TRBV7-2 and TRBJ1-4; tentatively, D is TRBD1 (5 bases). This CDR3 has 12 residues. The germline CDR1 and CDR2 sequences are SGHTA and FQGNSA. Deletions cut 4 bases from V and 12 bases from J, with 12 bases between. CDR3 in amino acids: CASSSLWGELFF. In DNA form, the CDR3 reads TGTGCCAGCAGCTCTTTGTGGGGGGAACTGTTTTTT.

On this clone: Given a far larger clone just one base away, this is likely a sequencing read error. Other DNA variants within this sample encode the same CDR3. The CDR3 loop is CASSQNWGGTGELFF. CDR3 coding DNA: TGTGCCAGCAGCCAAAACTGGGGGGGCACCGGGGAGCTATTTTTT. V is TRBV7-7 and J is TRBJ2-2; tentatively, D is TRBD2 (7 bases). There are 15 residues in the CDR3. Germline V gene sequence: CDR1 SSHAT, CDR2 FNYEAQ (reference sequence).

The genes are TRBV28 and TRBJ1-2; D may be TRBD1 (6 bases). The CDR3 has 13 residues. The V end was cut by 2 bases, the J end by 4 bases, with 8 bases between. Germline CDR1 MDHEN, CDR2 SYDVKM. CDR3: CASSLAGAYGYTF. The CDR3 DNA reads as TGTGCCAGCAGTTTAGCAGGGGCCTATGGCTACACCTTC.

The genes are TRBV7-9 and TRBJ1-1, with a tentative D call TRBD1 (6 bases). The length of the CDR3 is 15 residues. Germline CDR1 is SEHNR and CDR2 is FQNEAQ (reference sequence). Trimming pared 2 bases from V and 4 bases from J, leaving 14 bases between. The CDR3 DNA follows: TGTGCCAGCAGCTTAAACAGGGAAGGGCCCACTGAAGCTTTCTTT. This sequence encodes CASSLNREGPTEAFF.

Ten or more counts support this clone. Other DNA sequences within the sample encode an identical CDR3. This rearrangement joins TRBV27 to TRBJ2-6, with D hard to call. The germline V and J ends were trimmed by 1 base and 0 bases, with 4 bases remaining between them. In germline, CDR1 is MNHEY, CDR2 SMNVEV (reference sequence). CDR3 length: 15 amino acids. The CDR3 protein is CASSLWGSGANVLTF. The CDR3 bases are TGTGCCAGCAGTTTATGGGGCTCTGGGGCCAACGTCCTGACTTTC.

This clone was seen many times. The identical CDR3 is also encoded by other nucleotide sequences in the sample. CDR3 amino acids: CASCPRGHYGYTF. DNA for the CDR3: TGTGCCAGCTGCCCTCGGGGACATTATGGCTACACCTTC. This rearrangement joins TRBV28 to TRBJ1-2, with D perhaps TRBD1 (6 bases). The germline V gene encodes CDR1 MDHEN and CDR2 SYDVKM. The CDR3 spans 13 residues. V was pared by 8 bases and J by 5 bases, with 15 bases between.

The V call is TRBV6-1, the J call TRBJ2-7, with a possible D match to TRBD1 (6 bases). The CDR3 runs 13 residues. Germline V lookup: CDR1 MNHNS, CDR2 SASEGT. V gave up 4 bases and J gave up 5 bases, with 12 bases separating them. The CDR3 region has the DNA TGTGCCAGCAGTGTACAGGGTCCCCACGAGCAGTACTTC. This gives the protein CASSVQGPHEQYF.

This chain joins TRBV6-5 and TRBJ2-7; 8 bases are shared with TRBD2. V dropped 7 bases and J dropped 1; count of bases not matched to a gene: 9. From germline, CDR1 is MNHEY and CDR2 SVGAGI. The CDR3 runs 15 residues. The CDR3 DNA is TGTGCCAGCATCCCGACGCTAGCGGGTTCCTACGAGCAGTACTTC. Translation: CASIPTLAGSYEQYF.

This chain uses TRBV7-8 with TRBJ2-6, with no clear D. This CDR3 has 18 residues. Germline CDR1 is SGHVS and CDR2 is FQNEAQ. V lost 5 bases and J 0 bases, leaving 17 bases between the germline ends. DNA for the CDR3: TGTGCCAGCAGCCTTAGGGTAGCACCTGGCTCTGGGGCCAACGTCCTGACTTTC. Translation gives CASSLRVAPGSGANVLTF.

This clone has only a few counts. V gene TRBV2 combines with J gene TRBJ2-1; 10 bases line up with TRBD2. V shed 3 bases, J shed 8 bases, and the junction held 4 bases outside the gene matches. Germline values: CDR1 SNHLY, CDR2 FYNNEI. The CDR3 runs 14 residues. The DNA for the CDR3 is TGTGCCAGCAGTGAGCAGCGGGAGGGTTATGAGCAGTTCTTC. It yields the protein CASSEQREGYEQFF.

This clone was observed a few times. Additional DNA sequences in this sample encode the identical CDR3. The V gene is TRBV5-1, the J gene TRBJ1-1; 11 bases align to TRBD1. Germline V CDR1 and CDR2: SGHRS, YFSETQ. J gave up 4 bases and V 2 bases, and 1 base lay outside the gene matches. This CDR3 has 14 residues. The CDR3 sequence: CASSFGTGGTEAFF. CDR3 nucleotide sequence: TGCGCCAGCAGCTTCGGGACAGGGGGCACTGAAGCTTTCTTT.

This clone occurred many times. V and J are TRBV2 and TRBJ1-1, with 7 bases aligning to TRBD1. The CDR3 is 15 residues long. V lost 6 bases, J lost 1 base, and 8 bases stayed unmatched. Germline loops: CDR1 SNHLY, CDR2 FYNNEI. The chain's CDR3 is CASSGQARANTEAFF. The DNA for the CDR3 is TGTGCCAGCAGCGGACAGGCAAGGGCGAACACTGAAGCTTTCTTT.

The chain uses TRBV5-5 and TRBJ2-7; D is uncertain. The V end was cut by 4 bases, the J end by 3 bases, with 11 bases between. The germline CDR1 and CDR2 sequences are SGHKS and YYEKEE (reference sequence). The length of the CDR3 is 13 residues. The CDR3 here is CASSPPPNYEQYF. Written as DNA, the CDR3 is TGTGCCAGCAGCCCGCCACCAAACTACGAGCAGTACTTC.

This chain links TRBV30 with TRBJ2-1; 14 nucleotides agree with TRBD2. Germline CDR1 reads GTSNPN; CDR2 reads SVGIG (reference sequence). This CDR3 comprises 17 residues. V shed 3 bases and J 2 bases; nucleotides not matched to a gene: 6. The CDR3 spells CAWSHPGLAGAYNEQFF. The CDR3 nucleotides read TGTGCCTGGAGCCACCCGGGACTAGCGGGAGCCTACAATGAGCAGTTCTTC. Based on the CDR3 plus reference TRBV30 and TRBJ2-1, the full variable domain is SQTIHQWPATLVQPVGSPLSLECTVEGTSNPNLYWYRQAAGRGLQLLFYSVGIGQISSEVPQNLSASRPQDRQFILSSKKLLLSDSGFYLCAWSHPGLAGAYNEQFFGPGTRLTVL.